Sequencing of this T cell receptor beta chain was carried out in a study of blood T cells in healthy people across ages. Sample-barcoded 5' priming and a J-beta primer mix drove a second PCR of roughly 7 to 11 cycles. From the 5' RACE reads, TCRdb called clonotypes with MiXCR, one entry per CDR3 protein. The sample records 630,000 or so distinct CDR3 sequences, roughly 30% being singletons. This clonotype was seen repeatedly, ten times or more. Its antigen is still unknown. V was shortened by 9 bases and J by 5 bases, with 18 bases between the two germline ends. The CDR3 runs to 14 residues. Germline values: CDR1 KGHDR, CDR2 SFDVKD. Study-wide findings and caveats: Long-lived donors had more naive CD4+ cells and higher diversity than aged donors. Strong correlation linked observed beta diversity and percent naive T cells.

J is TRBJ2-5 and V is TRBV24-1; D may be TRBD1 (6 bases). Sequencing used blood. This clonotype was sampled from an elderly woman in good health. The CDR3 region has the DNA TGTGCCACCCAACCACAGGGCCTCGGGGAGACCCAGTACTTC. As protein: CATQPQGLGETQYF.